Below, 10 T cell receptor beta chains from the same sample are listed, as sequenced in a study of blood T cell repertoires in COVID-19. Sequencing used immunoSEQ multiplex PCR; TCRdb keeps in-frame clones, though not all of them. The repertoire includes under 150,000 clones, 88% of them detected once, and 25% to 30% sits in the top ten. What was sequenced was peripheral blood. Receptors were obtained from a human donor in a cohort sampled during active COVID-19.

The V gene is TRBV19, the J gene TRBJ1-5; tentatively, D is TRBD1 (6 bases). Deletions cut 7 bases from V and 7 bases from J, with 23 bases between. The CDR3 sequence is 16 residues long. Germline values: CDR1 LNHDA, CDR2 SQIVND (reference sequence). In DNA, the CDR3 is TGTGCCAGTATTGATTGGAACAGGGCGGGGGGGCAGCCCCAGCATTTT. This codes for CASIDWNRAGGQPQHF.

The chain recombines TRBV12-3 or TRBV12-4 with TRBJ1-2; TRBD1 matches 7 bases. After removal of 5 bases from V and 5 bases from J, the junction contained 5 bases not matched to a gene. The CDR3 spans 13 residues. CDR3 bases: TGTGCCAGCAGTCCACGGACAGGTTATGGCTACACCTTC. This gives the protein CASSPRTGYGYTF.

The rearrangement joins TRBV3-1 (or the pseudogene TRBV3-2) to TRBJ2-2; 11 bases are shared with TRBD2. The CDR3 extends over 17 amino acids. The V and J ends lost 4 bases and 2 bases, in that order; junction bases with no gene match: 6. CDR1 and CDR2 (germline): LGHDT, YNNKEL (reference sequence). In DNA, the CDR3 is TGTGCCAGCAGCCCATTAGCGGGGGGGCCTAACACCGGGGAGCTGTTTTTT. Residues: CASSPLAGGPNTGELFF.

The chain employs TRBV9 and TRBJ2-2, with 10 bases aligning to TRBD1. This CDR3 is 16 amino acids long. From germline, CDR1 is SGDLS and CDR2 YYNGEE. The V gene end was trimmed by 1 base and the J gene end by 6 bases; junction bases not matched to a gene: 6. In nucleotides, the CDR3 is TGTGCCAGCAGCGTATGGGAGGGACAGGGGCCCGGGGAGCTGTTTTTT. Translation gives CASSVWEGQGPGELFF.

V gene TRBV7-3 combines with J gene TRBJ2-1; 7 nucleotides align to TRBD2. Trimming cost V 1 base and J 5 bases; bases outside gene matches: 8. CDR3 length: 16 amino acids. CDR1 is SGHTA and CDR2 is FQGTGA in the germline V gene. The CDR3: CASSLMGEGRDNEQFF. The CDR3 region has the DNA TGTGCCAGCAGCTTAATGGGGGAGGGAAGGGACAATGAGCAGTTCTTC.

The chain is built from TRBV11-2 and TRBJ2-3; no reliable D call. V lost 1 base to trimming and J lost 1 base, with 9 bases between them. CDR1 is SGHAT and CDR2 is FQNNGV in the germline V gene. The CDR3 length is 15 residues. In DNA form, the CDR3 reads TGTGCCAGCAGCTTAGGTGGCCTAGGCACAGATACGCAGTATTTT. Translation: CASSLGGLGTDTQYF.

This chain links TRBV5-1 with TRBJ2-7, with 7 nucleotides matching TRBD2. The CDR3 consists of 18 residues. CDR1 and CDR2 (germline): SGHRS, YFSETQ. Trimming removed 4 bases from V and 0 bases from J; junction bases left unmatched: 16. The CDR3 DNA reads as TGCGCCAGCAGCCTATTCCCCGGGGGGATAGGAGGCTCCTACGAGCAGTACTTC. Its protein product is CASSLFPGGIGGSYEQYF.

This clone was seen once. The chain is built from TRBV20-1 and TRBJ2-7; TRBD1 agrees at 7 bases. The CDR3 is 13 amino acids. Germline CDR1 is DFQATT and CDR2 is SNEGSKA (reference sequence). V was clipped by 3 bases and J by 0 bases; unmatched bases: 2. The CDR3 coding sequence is TGCAGTGCTAGTACAGGGGTCTCCTACGAGCAGTACTTC. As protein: CSASTGVSYEQYF.

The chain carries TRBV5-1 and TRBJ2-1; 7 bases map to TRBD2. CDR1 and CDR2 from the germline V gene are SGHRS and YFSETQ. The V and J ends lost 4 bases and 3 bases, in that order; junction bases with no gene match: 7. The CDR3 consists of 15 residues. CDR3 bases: TGCGCCAGCAGCAAGGAATGGACTAGCTACAATGAGCAGTTCTTC. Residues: CASSKEWTSYNEQFF.

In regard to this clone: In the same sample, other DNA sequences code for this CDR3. The CDR3 DNA reads as TGTGCCAGTAGTCCTCGGACAGGGGGAAATCAGCCCCAGCATTTT. It encodes CASSPRTGGNQPQHF. The chain has TRBV19 and TRBJ1-5, with TRBD1 matching over 10 bases. This CDR3 contains 15 residues. V gave up 5 bases and J gave up 4 bases; unmatched junction bases: 5. CDR1 and CDR2 from the germline V gene are LNHDA and SQIVND (reference sequence).